This T cell receptor beta chain was found in a study of control samples from healthy donors and cancer patients. V dropped 4 bases and J dropped 5 bases, with 15 bases sitting between them. CDR1 SNHLY and CDR2 FYNNEI come from the germline V gene. The CDR3 totals 15 residues. The protocol was immunoSEQ multiplex PCR, while the TCRdb copy is restricted to in-frame clones and leaves out a portion. Seen here are 100,000 to 150,000 clones, roughly 92% observed once, and the top ten hold approximately 0.57%. The receptor was isolated from an older man with head and neck cancer. This chain connects TRBV2 to TRBJ1-5, with TRBD1 as a possible D gene (6 bases). Sample: PBMCs. Written as DNA, the CDR3 is TGTGCCAGCAGTGCCCCCGGGTCAGGGGATCAGCCCCAGCATTTT. As protein: CASSAPGSGDQPQHF.